This passage covers 21 T cell receptor beta chains from one sample sequenced in a study of blood T cell repertoires in COVID-19 (dated by TCRdb to about 2020). The library was made by the immunoSEQ multiplex PCR assay. This is the immuneACCESS table as TCRdb keeps it, with only in-frame sequences that have V and J called. A part of the clones is gone; compared with another copy, unresolved V genes explain less than half, and the rest is unexplained. This sample gives around 250,000 clones in total; over 70% of them show up just once. The ten largest clones add up to 10% to 13% of the sample. The sample consisted of peripheral blood. These receptors came from a woman between 65 and 79 years old with COVID-19, enrolled during active disease.

The chain recombines TRBV6-2 or TRBV6-3 with TRBJ1-3; TRBD1 might be the D (6 bases). This CDR3 is 15 amino acids long. Germline CDR1 MNHEY, CDR2 SVGEGT. The V end was cut by 1 base, the J end by 3 bases, with 10 bases between. The CDR3 DNA is TGTGCCAGCAGTTACTTGACAGGAGGTGGAAACACCATATATTTT. Protein: CASSYLTGGGNTIYF.

J is TRBJ1-4 and V is TRBV19; D may be TRBD1 (6 bases). The CDR3 is 15 amino acids. Germline CDR1 and CDR2: LNHDA and SQIVND (reference sequence). The V and J ends lost 5 bases and 0 bases respectively, with 10 bases between them. The CDR3 DNA sequence: TGTGCCAGTAGTCCAACAGGGACAACTAATGAAAAACTGTTTTTT. Protein: CASSPTGTTNEKLFF. The full variable domain, its missing parts supplied by reference TRBV19 and TRBJ1-4, is DGGITQSPKYLFRKEGQNVTLSCEQNLNHDAMYWYRQDPGQGLRLIYYSQIVNDFQKGDIAEGYSVSREKKESFPLTVTSAQKNPTAFYLCASSPTGTTNEKLFFGSGTQLSVL.

This clone has just one count. V is TRBV4-1 and J is TRBJ1-2; D unclear. Germline V gene lookup returns CDR1 MGHRA and CDR2 YSYEKL. V was shortened by 0 bases and J by 8 bases, with 10 bases between the two germline ends. The CDR3 extends over 13 amino acids. The CDR3 region is CASSQESLRGYTF. DNA of the CDR3: TGCGCCAGCAGCCAAGAAAGTCTCAGGGGCTACACCTTC.

This chain uses TRBV5-1 with TRBJ2-1; TRBD2 matches 11 bases. The CDR3 has 15 amino acids. Germline V lookup: CDR1 SGHRS, CDR2 YFSETQ. V lost 0 bases and J lost 8; bases outside the gene matches: 4. The CDR3 coding sequence is TGCGCCAGCAGCTTGGGACTAGCGGGATTAGATGAGCAGTTCTTC. Amino acids: CASSLGLAGLDEQFF. The variable domain in full, with the rest retrieved from reference TRBV5-1 and TRBJ2-1, is KAGVTQTPRYLIKTRGQQVTLSCSPISGHRSVSWYQQTPGQGLQFLFEYFSETQRNKGNFPGRFSGRQFSNSRSEMNVSTLELGDSALYLCASSLGLAGLDEQFFGPGTRLTVL.

The chain joins TRBV5-6 to TRBJ2-5; 7 bases align to TRBD2. Germline CDR1 SGHDT, CDR2 YYEEEE. CDR3 length equals 16 residues. Germline trimming cut 3 bases from V and 0 bases from J; bases unmatched to any gene: 8. The CDR3 loop is CASSSTSSGYQETQYF. CDR3 nucleotide sequence: TGTGCCAGCAGCTCGACCTCTAGCGGATACCAAGAGACCCAGTACTTC.

The CDR3 is CASSYAGRTSGNTIYF. DNA of the CDR3: TGTGCCAGCAGTTACGCGGGACGGACATCTGGAAACACCATATATTTT. The chain couples TRBV6-2 or TRBV6-3 to TRBJ1-3, with D perhaps matching TRBD1 (5 bases). This CDR3 region has 16 residues. Trimming removed 2 bases at V and 1 base at J, with 12 bases between. Germline CDR1 MNHEY, CDR2 SVGEGT.

The chain carries TRBV7-9 and TRBJ1-1; perhaps TRBD1 as D (5 bases). V was clipped by 0 bases and J by 8 bases, with 16 bases between them. Germline values: CDR1 SEHNR, CDR2 FQNEAQ (reference sequence). CDR3 size: 15 residues. In nucleotides, the CDR3 is TGTGCCAGCAGCTTAGCGATTTCAGGGAAACTCGAAGCTTTCTTT. Its protein is CASSLAISGKLEAFF.

Comments on this clone: The germline gene is not matched at one end of the junction; a read error may be the cause. The rearrangement uses TRBV30 and TRBJ2-7; D uncertain. Germline-derived CDR1 and CDR2 are GTSNPN and SVGIG (reference sequence). This CDR3 has 13 amino acids. As DNA, the CDR3 is TGTGCCTGGAGTGTCCTGTTATCCTCCGAGCAGTACTTC. As protein: CAWSVLLSSEQYF. Combining the CDR3 with reference TRBV30 and TRBJ2-7 gives the whole variable domain SQTIHQWPATLVQPVGSPLSLECTVEGTSNPNLYWYRQAAGRGLQLLFYSVGIGQISSEVPQNLSASRPQDRQFILSSKKLLLSDSGFYLCAWSVLLSSEQYFGPGTRLTVT.

The rearrangement uses TRBV3-1 (or the pseudogene TRBV3-2) and TRBJ2-7; 8 bases fit TRBD1. The germline V gene has CDR1 LGHDT and CDR2 YNNKEL (reference sequence). This CDR3 comprises 12 residues. J gave up 9 bases and V 6 bases, and 7 bases lay outside the gene matches. The CDR3 nucleotides read TGTGCCAGCAGTAAGGACAGGGCGATGCAGTACTTC. Translating gives CASSKDRAMQYF.

The V and J genes are TRBV11-2 and TRBJ2-1; D ambiguous. Germline CDR1 reads SGHAT; CDR2 reads FQNNGV. The CDR3 runs 14 residues. The V end lost 5 bases, the J end lost 9 bases, and 17 bases lay between the germline ends. The CDR3 coding sequence is TGTGCCAGCAGCCCAGTCTGGGTCACAGCTGAGCAGTTCTTC. Translating it yields CASSPVWVTAEQFF.

Only one count was recorded for this clone. V usage is TRBV24-1 and J usage is TRBJ1-5; D gene ambiguous. The length of the CDR3 is 16 residues. The germline V and J ends were trimmed by 4 bases and 1 base, with 13 bases remaining between them. The V gene's germline CDR1 is KGHDR and CDR2 SFDVKD. CDR3 DNA sequence: TGTGCCACCAGTGACGACAAGGCCCTAAGCAATCAGCCCCAGCATTTT. This encodes CATSDDKALSNQPQHF.

The chain combines TRBV7-3 with TRBJ2-5, with 8 bases lining up with TRBD2. The CDR3 runs to 15 residues. With 5 bases clipped from V and 4 bases from J, the junction kept 9 bases outside the gene matches. Germline-derived CDR1 and CDR2 are SGHTA and FQGTGA. The CDR3: CASSPTGLETETQYF. The CDR3 DNA is TGTGCCAGCAGCCCGACGGGACTAGAAACAGAGACCCAGTACTTC.

V and J are TRBV28 and TRBJ1-5; 10 positions agree with TRBD1. Trimming took 5 bases from V and 6 from J; bases not matched to a gene: 4. Germline CDR1 and CDR2: MDHEN and SYDVKM. The CDR3 spans 14 residues. For the CDR3, the DNA is TGTGCCAGCAGTCCGGGGACAGGGGTTCAGCCCCAGCATTTT. Translated: CASSPGTGVQPQHF.

With respect to this clone: Other DNA sequences in the same sample also yield this CDR3. V usage is TRBV27 and J usage is TRBJ2-1; TRBD2 matches 14 bases. CDR1 is MNHEY and CDR2 is SMNVEV in the germline V gene (reference sequence). V shed 2 bases, J shed 6 bases, and the junction held 0 bases outside the gene matches. This CDR3 is built from 15 residues. The CDR3 protein is CASSLGTSGSNEQFF. The DNA of the CDR3 is TGTGCCAGCAGTTTAGGGACTAGCGGGAGCAATGAGCAGTTCTTC.

The V and J genes are TRBV6-2 or TRBV6-3 and TRBJ2-7, with 10 bases identical to TRBD2. After removal of 0 bases from V and 2 bases from J, the junction contained 10 bases not matched to a gene. Germline assignment: CDR1 MNHEY and CDR2 SVGEGT. There are 18 residues in the CDR3. The CDR3 sequence is CASSYSASGSGSTYEQYF. DNA for the CDR3: TGTGCCAGCAGTTACTCGGCTAGCGGGAGCGGCAGTACCTACGAGCAGTACTTC.

The gene calls are TRBV27 and TRBJ1-2, with D tentatively TRBD1 (6 bases). Germline CDR1 MNHEY, CDR2 SMNVEV (reference sequence). The CDR3 covers 15 residues. V was cut by 5 bases and J by 7 bases, with 20 bases left in between. The CDR3 is CASSVQGSPLGGYTF. DNA for the CDR3: TGTGCCAGCAGTGTTCAGGGGTCGCCGTTAGGTGGCTACACCTTC.

The count of this clone is one. The chain has TRBV11-3 and TRBJ1-4; the D is unclear. The CDR3 is 13 residues long. Germline CDR1 reads SGHNT; CDR2 reads YENEEA. V was pared by 1 base and J by 11 bases, with 11 bases between. This CDR3 reads CASSLVDPGKLFF. The DNA for the CDR3 is TGTGCCAGCAGCTTAGTGGACCCGGGGAAACTGTTTTTT.

This sequence joins TRBV15 and TRBJ1-2, with 8 bases lining up with TRBD1. This CDR3 is 15 amino acids long. Trimming took 3 bases from V and 8 from J; bases not matched to a gene: 11. Germline-derived CDR1 and CDR2 are LNHNV and YYDKDF (reference sequence). Here the CDR3 DNA reads TGTGCCACCAGCAGGCGTACGGACAGGGTTTTAGGCTACACCTTC. Encoded protein: CATSRRTDRVLGYTF.

This chain connects TRBV11-2 to TRBJ1-2, with a possible D match to TRBD1 (6 bases). The V and J ends lost 9 bases and 7 bases respectively, with 15 bases between them. The CDR3 spans 12 residues. Looked up from germline, CDR1 is SGHAT and CDR2 is FQNNGV. CDR3 sequence reads: CASQGSYGGYTF. The DNA of the CDR3 is TGTGCCAGTCAGGGGAGTTACGGTGGCTACACCTTC.

This chain connects TRBV4-1 to TRBJ1-1; D is unresolved. The CDR3 runs 15 residues. V was shortened by 0 bases and J by 2 bases, with 10 bases between the two germline ends. Germline-derived CDR1 and CDR2 are MGHRA and YSYEKL. CDR3 sequence: CASSQDPDPNTEAFF. The CDR3 DNA reads as TGCGCCAGCAGCCAAGACCCAGATCCCAACACTGAAGCTTTCTTT.

The rearrangement uses TRBV28 and TRBJ2-5, with 11 bases identical to TRBD2. Germline V gene lookup returns CDR1 MDHEN and CDR2 SYDVKM. The CDR3 contains 19 residues. The junction had 17 bases not matched to a gene; V was cut back by 5 bases and J by 3 bases. CDR3 bases: TGTGCCAGCAGTGACCCCGGGACAGCGAAACTAGCGGGAGAAGAGACCCAGTACTTC. Protein: CASSDPGTAKLAGEETQYF.